Listed below are T cell receptor beta chains from one sample, sequenced in a study of blood T cell repertoires in COVID-19. The assay was immunoSEQ multiplex PCR, and TCRdb's table has in-frame clones only and misses some. The table lists roughly 410,000 clones, 80% to 90% of them singletons. Sequenced input: peripheral blood. All receptors come from a woman aged 55-70 years with COVID-19, enrolled during active disease. The conserved cysteine and the conserved F or W are not part of the CDR3 here.

ASSEKGYTEAF	TRBJ1-1	TRBV6-1
ASSITGSLREQF	TRBJ2-1	TRBV19
ASSPIGPGVYGYT	TRBJ1-2	TRBV3-1/TRBV3-2
ASSPTFGTGNYGYT	TRBJ1-2	TRBV4-1
ASSYTTGDDTEAF	TRBJ1-1	TRBV6-5
ASSSRSDEQY	TRBJ2-7	TRBV28
ASSQGTSVPYEQY	TRBJ2-7	TRBV4-1
ASSETASGGKETQY	TRBJ2-5	TRBV6-4
ASSLPPGGPEAF	TRBJ1-1	TRBV7-9
ASSLFAGQGGGYT	TRBJ1-2	TRBV5-1
SASGTGFSREQY	TRBJ2-7	TRBV29-1
ASSPRPGSNYGYT	TRBJ1-2	TRBV11-2
ASNLEGNTEAF	TRBJ1-1	TRBV6-5
ASSMTGDHSPLH	TRBJ1-6	TRBV5-6
ASSFGMNTEAF	TRBJ1-1	TRBV12-3/TRBV12-4
ASSIATGGSTEAF	TRBJ1-1	TRBV11-2
ASSERELLNTEAF	TRBJ1-1	TRBV2
ASSFQVGVDTQY	TRBJ2-3	TRBV11-2
ASSLDHRDEQY	TRBJ2-7	TRBV7-8
ASSPSGGSYT	TRBJ1-2	TRBV18
ASRPGGSNQPQH	TRBJ1-5	TRBV27
ASNGQGNNSPLH	TRBJ1-6	TRBV6-6
ASSLRPVALGNTIY	TRBJ1-3	TRBV28
ASSLAPTPRNEKLF	TRBJ1-4	TRBV11-1
ASSQERTRATDTQY	TRBJ2-3	TRBV3-1/TRBV3-2
ASSLASRAQY	TRBJ2-3	TRBV7-9
ASSQVNYRISNSPLH	TRBJ1-6	TRBV4-1
ASSLAGGTNEKLF	TRBJ1-4	TRBV28
ASLGLAPYEQY	TRBJ2-7	TRBV2
ASSLVGTVEAF	TRBJ1-1	TRBV5-5
ASRSQLAGGGEQY	TRBJ2-7	TRBV19
ASSWRDPAYEQY	TRBJ2-7	TRBV11-2
ARIRQGRWEQY	TRBJ2-7	TRBV19
AWSAGRKGNTIY	TRBJ1-3	TRBV30
ASSISNSYNEQF	TRBJ2-1	TRBV19
ASSQKQGFEQY	TRBJ2-7	TRBV19
ASSQGDRTYTQY	TRBJ2-3	TRBV4-1
ASSGPEVFVTSPLH	TRBJ1-6	TRBV2
ASSQQGLETQY	TRBJ2-5	TRBV4-1
ASSRLGQNTGELF	TRBJ2-2	TRBV18